This entry lists 32 T cell receptor beta chains sequenced from one sample in a study of T cells in Graves' hyperthyroidism and ophthalmopathy. Amplification targeted TCR beta CDR3 regions from RNA transcripts. The HTBI primer set served for first-round RT-PCR of the TCR CDR3. TCRdb re-called the multiplex PCR reads with MiXCR, one entry per CDR3 protein. The table shows roughly 750,000 distinct CDR3 sequences, with around 15% occurring only once. Material for sequencing was blood. The receptors were gathered from a man aged 18-30 years with Graves' hyperthyroidism.

This chain connects TRBV9 to TRBJ2-6; TRBD1 agrees at 7 bases. The ends lost 3 bases at V and 1 base at J; junction bases unmatched: 10. This CDR3 has 18 residues. Germline CDR1 reads SGDLS; CDR2 reads YYNGEE. This chain's CDR3 is CASSGSRTGPSGANVLTF. CDR3 coding DNA: TGTGCCAGCAGCGGGAGCCGGACAGGCCCATCTGGGGCCAACGTCCTGACTTTC.

The chain combines TRBV5-1 with TRBJ1-3; D is undetermined. This CDR3 is 16 amino acids long. Germline-derived CDR1 and CDR2 are SGHRS and YFSETQ. Trimming stripped 1 base from V and 0 bases from J, with 11 bases between. The CDR3 nucleotides are TGCGCCAGCAGCTTGTACGGTCCGAGCTCTGGAAACACCATATATTTT. Protein product: CASSLYGPSSGNTIYF. Variable domain in full (rest from reference TRBV5-1 and TRBJ1-3): KAGVTQTPRYLIKTRGQQVTLSCSPISGHRSVSWYQQTPGQGLQFLFEYFSETQRNKGNFPGRFSGRQFSNSRSEMNVSTLELGDSALYLCASSLYGPSSGNTIYFGEGSWLTVV.

This clonotype was detected ten times or more. The rearrangement links TRBV30 to TRBJ1-5; 8 bases are shared with TRBD1. CDR1 and CDR2 (germline): GTSNPN, SVGIG (reference sequence). With V trimmed by 4 bases and J by 3 bases, 8 bases remained unmatched. The CDR3 sequence is 15 residues long. CDR3 protein: CAWNPQGGNNQPQHF. CDR3 DNA: TGTGCCTGGAACCCACAGGGGGGTAACAATCAGCCCCAGCATTTT.

This clonotype was picked up many times. The chain couples TRBV7-9 to TRBJ2-3, with D maybe TRBD1 (6 bases). The CDR3 extends over 15 amino acids. CDR1 and CDR2 (germline): SEHNR, FQNEAQ (reference sequence). The V gene lost 6 bases and the J gene lost 3 bases, with 16 bases spanning the gap. CDR3 amino acids: CASSKPGHHTDTQYF. Here the CDR3 DNA reads TGTGCCAGCAGTAAGCCGGGACATCATACAGATACGCAGTATTTT.

This clonotype appeared many times. The rearrangement uses TRBV28 and TRBJ2-7; D perhaps matches TRBD1 (6 bases). V was shortened by 7 bases and J by 3 bases, with 13 bases between the two germline ends. Germline V gene data show CDR1 as MDHEN and CDR2 as SYDVKM. The CDR3 sequence is 13 residues long. The CDR3 sequence: CASKATGLYEQYF. The CDR3 region has the DNA TGTGCCAGCAAGGCTACAGGGCTCTACGAGCAGTACTTC. The entire variable domain, with the rest obtained from reference TRBV28 and TRBJ2-7, is as follows: DVKVTQSSRYLVKRTGEKVFLECVQDMDHENMFWYRQDPGLGLRLIYFSYDVKMKEKGDIPEGYSVSREKKERFSLILESASTNQTSMYLCASKATGLYEQYFGPGTRLTVT.

With respect to this clonotype: This is likely a read error, given that the CDR3 carries no conserved phenylalanine or tryptophan at its end. The chain links TRBV11-3 to TRBJ2-7; tentatively, D is TRBD1 or TRBD2 (5 bases each). Germline CDR1 and CDR2: SGHNT and YENEEA. With 6 bases removed from V and 5 bases from J, the gap between germline ends came to 20 bases. There are 15 residues in the CDR3. This chain's CDR3 is CASRSKEGRVDEQYS. CDR3 DNA sequence: TGTGCCAGCAGATCCAAAGAGGGACGAGTTGACGAGCAGTACTCC.

This clonotype was counted ten times or more. V gene TRBV12-3 or TRBV12-4 combines with J gene TRBJ2-1; D is perhaps TRBD2 (6 bases). The V gene lost 4 bases and the J gene lost 10 bases, with 20 bases spanning the gap. This CDR3 spans 15 amino acids. The CDR3 bases are TGTGCCAGCAGTTCCTCCGGGACTCCTGAAGGGGAGCAGTTCTTC. Its translation is CASSSSGTPEGEQFF.

The rearrangement joins TRBV20-1 to TRBJ2-5, with 10 bases that match TRBD2. The CDR3 runs 14 residues. V shed 1 base and J 4 bases; nucleotides not matched to a gene: 3. Germline CDR1 DFQATT, CDR2 SNEGSKA (reference sequence). The CDR3: CSARVAGGRETQYF. CDR3 sequence (DNA): TGCAGTGCTAGAGTAGCGGGAGGTCGAGAGACCCAGTACTTC.

The sample holds many counts of this clonotype. The chain uses TRBV28 and TRBJ1-1, with D hard to call. Trimming left V 0 bases short and J 10 bases short, with 15 bases between. Germline V gives CDR1 MDHEN, CDR2 SYDVKM. CDR3 length: 14 residues. The DNA for the CDR3 is TGTGCCAGCAGTTTATGGGACGCCCGCAATGGAGCTTTCTTT. This sequence encodes CASSLWDARNGAFF.

This rearrangement joins TRBV12-3 or TRBV12-4 to TRBJ2-3, with D perhaps TRBD1 (6 bases). Trimming pared 10 bases from V and 7 bases from J, leaving 21 bases between. The CDR3 extends over 14 amino acids. The CDR3 DNA sequence: TGTGCCACTCAACCTAGGCACAGGGCTTATACGCAGTATTTT. Its translation is CATQPRHRAYTQYF.

This clonotype was observed a few times. The chain links TRBV18 to TRBJ2-7, with 7 nucleotides matching TRBD1. The CDR3 sequence is 14 residues long. With V trimmed by 1 base and J by 3 bases, 3 bases remained unmatched. Germline assignment: CDR1 KGHSH and CDR2 LQKENI. CDR3 bases: TGTGCCAGCTCACCACACAGGGGCGACTACGAGCAGTACTTC. Translation: CASSPHRGDYEQYF. Full variable domain (remainder filled in from reference TRBV18 and TRBJ2-7): NAGVMQNPRHLVRRRGQEARLRCSPMKGHSHVYWYRQLPEEGLKFMVYLQKENIIDESGMPKERFSAEFPKEGPSILRIQQVVRGDSAAYFCASSPHRGDYEQYFGPGTRLTVT.

The J gene is TRBJ1-1, the V gene TRBV7-9; a weak D match, TRBD1 (5 bases). Germline CDR1 is SEHNR and CDR2 is FQNEAQ (reference sequence). The CDR3 extends over 13 amino acids. Trimming removed 10 bases at V and 0 bases at J, with 12 bases between. The CDR3 here is CATRDAMNTEAFF. CDR3 coding DNA: TGTGCCACCCGGGACGCCATGAACACTGAAGCTTTCTTT.

This clonotype was counted many times. V is TRBV20-1 and J is TRBJ2-1; D is tentatively TRBD1 or TRBD2 (6 bases each). The CDR3 contains 13 residues. From germline, CDR1 is DFQATT and CDR2 SNEGSKA (reference sequence). The CDR3, as DNA: TGCAGCGGGGGCCGGCGACCATACAATGAGCAGTTCTTC. Amino acid sequence: CSGGRRPYNEQFF.

This clonotype was observed at least ten times. The chain employs TRBV7-9 and TRBJ2-7, with 7 bases identical to TRBD1. The CDR3 covers 15 residues. Germline V CDR1 and CDR2: SEHNR, FQNEAQ (reference sequence). Trimming removed 3 bases from V and 2 bases from J; junction bases left unmatched: 7. The CDR3 region has the DNA TGTGCCAGCAGCTTCCAGGGGCAGGGGGCCTACGAGCAGTACTTC. Residues: CASSFQGQGAYEQYF. Drawing the rest from reference TRBV7-9 and TRBJ2-7, the complete variable domain is DTGVSQNPRHKITKRGQNVTFRCDPISEHNRLYWYRQTLGQGPEFLTYFQNEAQLEKSRLLSDRFSAERPKGSFSTLEIQRTEQGDSAMYLCASSFQGQGAYEQYFGPGTRLTVT.

This clonotype was observed many times. The chain couples TRBV6-5 to TRBJ2-7, with a weak D call TRBD1 (6 bases). Trimming stripped 2 bases from V and 6 bases from J, with 17 bases between. The CDR3 extends over 15 amino acids. Germline V gene sequence: CDR1 MNHEY, CDR2 SVGAGI. The CDR3 loop reads CASSYGGTLNREQYF. CDR3 nucleotides: TGTGCCAGCAGTTACGGTGGGACACTAAACCGCGAGCAGTACTTC.

This chain links TRBV15 with TRBJ2-1; D not certain. CDR1 is LNHNV and CDR2 is YYDKDF in the germline V gene (reference sequence). CDR3 length: 13 amino acids. The V gene lost 0 bases and the J gene lost 4 bases, with 4 bases spanning the gap. This chain's CDR3 is CATSRDRYNEQFF. The CDR3 DNA reads as TGTGCCACCAGCAGAGATCGGTACAATGAGCAGTTCTTC.

This clonotype was found a few times. This rearrangement joins TRBV29-1 to TRBJ1-2; weak D call: TRBD1 (5 bases). The CDR3 consists of 13 residues. Germline V gene lookup returns CDR1 SQVTM and CDR2 ANQGSEA. V lost 4 bases and J lost 7, with 16 bases in between. This CDR3 is CSVAGRLYAGYTF. The CDR3 DNA reads TGCAGCGTTGCGGGACGGCTCTATGCTGGCTACACCTTC.

This clonotype came up many times. This chain links TRBV4-2 with TRBJ2-7; no definite D call. The CDR3 runs to 14 residues. V was pared by 3 bases and J by 1 base, with 10 bases between. Germline V gives CDR1 LGHNA, CDR2 YNFKEQ. DNA of the CDR3: TGTGCCAGCAGCCATGAACTTGGATCCTACGAGCAGTACTTC. As protein: CASSHELGSYEQYF.

This clonotype was observed a few times. The chain has TRBV19 and TRBJ2-1; TRBD1 matches 8 bases. Germline V gives CDR1 LNHDA, CDR2 SQIVND (reference sequence). The CDR3 is made up of 14 amino acids. V dropped 6 bases and J dropped 4; count of bases not matched to a gene: 5. CDR3 in DNA: TGTGCCAGTAGAGAGGGACAGGTTTACAATGAGCAGTTCTTC. It translates to CASREGQVYNEQFF.

This clonotype was seen a handful of times. This sequence joins TRBV28 and TRBJ1-3; 7 bases match TRBD1. This CDR3 is 14 amino acids long. Germline-derived CDR1 and CDR2 are MDHEN and SYDVKM. V shed 3 bases, J shed 4 bases, and the junction held 3 bases outside the gene matches. CDR3 amino acids: CASSFHRGGNTIYF. CDR3 DNA sequence: TGTGCCAGCAGTTTCCACAGGGGCGGAAACACCATATATTTT.

The chain couples TRBV5-1 to TRBJ2-7, with 9 bases matching TRBD2. The CDR3 extends over 14 amino acids. With V trimmed by 6 bases and J by 2 bases, 6 bases remained unmatched. CDR1 is SGHRS and CDR2 is YFSETQ in the germline V gene. CDR3 sequence: CASIPSGRPYEQYF. DNA for the CDR3: TGCGCCAGCATCCCCAGCGGGAGGCCCTACGAGCAGTACTTC.

This clonotype was seen more than once but under ten times. The V call is TRBV2, the J call TRBJ1-2, with TRBD1 matching over 7 bases. The CDR3 sequence is 15 residues long. Germline V gene lookup returns CDR1 SNHLY and CDR2 FYNNEI. Trimming removed 4 bases from V and 5 bases from J; junction bases left unmatched: 10. CDR3 sequence reads: CASSGRGTANYGYTF. The CDR3 nucleotides are TGTGCCAGCAGTGGCCGCGGGACAGCGAATTATGGCTACACCTTC.

The rearrangement links TRBV3-1 to TRBJ2-5; 8 nucleotides align to TRBD1. The length of the CDR3 is 16 residues. Germline CDR1 is LGHDT and CDR2 is YNNKEL (reference sequence). V gave up 2 bases and J gave up 4 bases; unmatched junction bases: 9. DNA for the CDR3: TGTGCCAGCAGCCAACTAGACCAGGGGGCGGGAGAGACCCAGTACTTC. It yields the protein CASSQLDQGAGETQYF.

There are a few counts of this clonotype. The chain joins TRBV6-1 to TRBJ2-5; either TRBD1 or TRBD2 may fit D (6 bases each). Trimming removed 5 bases at V and 5 bases at J, with 21 bases between. The CDR3 runs to 16 residues. From germline, CDR1 is MNHNS and CDR2 SASEGT. This chain's CDR3 is CASSTRGHRTGETQYF. The CDR3 DNA reads as TGTGCCAGCAGTACCCGGGGGCACAGAACCGGTGAGACCCAGTACTTC.

This clonotype was seen at least ten times. The gene calls are TRBV12-3 or TRBV12-4 and TRBJ2-5, with TRBD1 as a possible D gene (5 bases). V lost 8 bases to trimming and J lost 4 bases, with 8 bases between them. The CDR3 extends over 11 amino acids. CDR3 protein: CASQGTETQYF. The DNA of the CDR3 is TGTGCCAGCCAGGGAACAGAGACCCAGTACTTC.

Many counts were recorded for this clonotype. Here the CDR3 DNA reads TGCAGTGCTAGAGATCTGGCTAGCGGCAACTCCTACAATGAGCAGTTCTTC. This translates into CSARDLASGNSYNEQFF. The rearrangement uses TRBV20-1 and TRBJ2-1; the match to TRBD2 covers 7 bases. CDR3 length: 17 amino acids. The germline CDR1 and CDR2 sequences are DFQATT and SNEGSKA (reference sequence). Unmatched junction bases numbered 8, after V lost 0 bases and J lost 0 bases.

The chain has TRBV7-2 and TRBJ2-2; 10 positions agree with TRBD1. Germline assignment: CDR1 SGHTA and CDR2 FQGNSA. Losses at the gene ends were 4 bases for V and 0 bases for J; bases not matched to a gene: 5. CDR3 length equals 17 residues. CDR3 DNA sequence: TGTGCCAGCAGCTCCCGGGACAGGGGAACGAACACCGGGGAGCTGTTTTTT. Amino acids: CASSSRDRGTNTGELFF.

This sequence joins TRBV30 and TRBJ2-1, with D maybe TRBD1 (6 bases). Germline-derived CDR1 and CDR2 are GTSNPN and SVGIG (reference sequence). Trimming cost V 4 bases and J 5 bases, with 12 bases left between them. The CDR3 has 13 amino acids. The CDR3 protein is CAWKGVPDNEQFF. CDR3 DNA sequence: TGTGCCTGGAAGGGGGTTCCAGACAATGAGCAGTTCTTC.

V and J are TRBV4-3 and TRBJ1-2, with a weak D call TRBD1 (5 bases). This CDR3 is built from 15 residues. The V end was cut by 1 base, the J end by 8 bases, with 17 bases between. Germline CDR1 is LGHNA and CDR2 is YSLEER. CDR3: CASSQVRAGGTGYTF. The CDR3 DNA reads as TGCGCCAGCAGCCAAGTTAGGGCTGGGGGTACCGGCTACACCTTC.

There are many counts of this clonotype. The chain links TRBV29-1 to TRBJ2-5, with a tentative D call TRBD1 (6 bases). Germline values: CDR1 SQVTM, CDR2 ANQGSEA. V was shortened by 6 bases and J by 1 base, with 15 bases between the two germline ends. This CDR3 is built from 14 residues. CDR3 sequence: CSVRRTAIQETQYF. CDR3 coding DNA: TGCAGCGTCCGCAGGACAGCTATCCAAGAGACCCAGTACTTC.

This chain joins TRBV6-1 and TRBJ2-3; D is tentatively TRBD1 or TRBD2 (7 bases each). The V gene's germline CDR1 is MNHNS and CDR2 SASEGT. The CDR3 runs to 16 residues. With 1 base removed from V and 0 bases from J, the gap between germline ends came to 11 bases. CDR3 nucleotides: TGTGCCAGCAGTGAAGAGGGAGGGGGCAGCACAGATACGCAGTATTTT. This gives the protein CASSEEGGGSTDTQYF.

This clonotype was detected ten times or more. The chain uses TRBV28 and TRBJ1-1, with 9 bases lining up with TRBD1. With V trimmed by 5 bases and J by 1 base, 2 bases remained unmatched. This CDR3 region has 14 residues. Germline CDR1 MDHEN, CDR2 SYDVKM. The CDR3, as DNA: TGTGCCAGCAGTGGGGACAGGGAGAACACTGAAGCTTTCTTT. The encoded protein is CASSGDRENTEAFF.